The 9 T cell receptor beta chains reported below all come from one sample, sequenced in a study of blood T cells in healthy people across ages. Next came a second PCR, run for about 7 to 12 cycles, which used a sample-barcoded 5' primer along with a J-beta primer mix. A single record per CDR3 protein comes from TCRdb applying MiXCR to the 5' RACE reads. Here the sample spans 800,000 to 1,000,000 distinct CDR3 sequences, 45% to 50% being singletons. The sample was blood. All receptors come from a man aged 30-40 years in good health.

The chain carries TRBV9 and TRBJ2-7; D may be TRBD1 (6 bases). The CDR3 spans 15 residues. CDR1 is SGDLS and CDR2 is YYNGEE in the germline V gene. V lost 3 bases to trimming and J lost 2 bases, with 15 bases between them. The CDR3, as DNA: TGTGCCAGCAGCGCGGACAGTCTTACGCCCTACGAGCAGTACTTC. The encoded protein is CASSADSLTPYEQYF.

This clonotype was seen a handful of times. CDR3: CSARVGKSTDTQYF. In DNA, the CDR3 is TGCAGTGCTAGAGTGGGGAAAAGCACAGATACGCAGTATTTT. The rearrangement joins TRBV20-1 to TRBJ2-3; D is unclear. Trimming stripped 1 base from V and 0 bases from J, with 8 bases between. The CDR3 runs 14 residues. Looked up from germline, CDR1 is DFQATT and CDR2 is SNEGSKA (reference sequence).

About this clonotype itself: A read error may explain this, as a much larger clone is one base away. The chain has TRBV7-2 and TRBJ2-7, with 8 nucleotides matching TRBD2. The germline gives CDR1 SGHTA, CDR2 FQGNSA. CDR3 size: 16 residues. The CDR3 DNA sequence: TGTGCCAGCAGCTTACGGATAGCGGGGCTTACCTACGGGCAGTACTTC. Its protein product is CASSLRIAGLTYGQYF.

V usage is TRBV4-1 and J usage is TRBJ2-5, with 9 bases identical to TRBD2. The J call could be wrong; TRBJ2-7 is a better fit for the DNA end. The CDR3 runs 19 residues. Germline CDR1 is MGHRA and CDR2 is YSYEKL. CDR3 DNA sequence: TGCGCCAGCAGCCAAGGGTTGCAGCGGGGGGTTTCCCTCATGGCCGAGCAGTACTTC. Protein: CASSQGLQRGVSLMAEQYF.

CDR3 amino acids: CASSSGGSGYQETQYF. CDR3 DNA sequence: TGTGCCAGCAGCTCCGGTGGAAGCGGGTACCAAGAGACCCAGTACTTC. The gene calls are TRBV7-2 and TRBJ2-5; TRBD2 might be the D (6 bases). CDR1 is SGHTA, CDR2 FQGNSA, per germline. V gave up 4 bases and J gave up 0 bases, with 15 bases separating them. This CDR3 has 16 amino acids. Variable domain in full (rest from reference TRBV7-2 and TRBJ2-5): GAGVSQSPSNKVTEKGKDVELRCDPISGHTALYWYRQSLGQGLEFLIYFQGNSAPDKSGLPSDRFSAERTGGSVSTLTIQRTQQEDSAVYLCASSSGGSGYQETQYFGPGTRLLVL.

The chain combines TRBV29-1 with TRBJ2-3, with TRBD2 as a possible D gene (5 bases). CDR3 length: 12 residues. Germline assignment: CDR1 SQVTM and CDR2 ANQGSEA. The CDR3 DNA follows: TGCAGTGGACTTACCTACACAGATACGCAGTATTTT. Amino acid sequence: CSGLTYTDTQYF.

This clonotype was observed a few times. The rearrangement uses TRBV4-1 and TRBJ2-4; D remains ambiguous. V was shortened by 0 bases and J by 3 bases, with 12 bases between the two germline ends. The CDR3 contains 16 residues. Per germline, CDR1 MGHRA and CDR2 YSYEKL. The CDR3 DNA reads TGCGCCAGCAGCCAAGAGGGCAAGCCAGGCAAAAACATTCAGTACTTC. Its protein is CASSQEGKPGKNIQYF.

This clonotype has a handful of counts. This chain joins TRBV7-9 and TRBJ1-5, with 10 bases identical to TRBD1. The germline CDR1 and CDR2 sequences are SEHNR and FQNEAQ (reference sequence). The J segment lost 7 bases and the V segment lost 5 bases, leaving 17 bases of the junction unmatched. CDR3 size: 18 residues. CDR3 in amino acids: CASSGGTGARLFDQPQHF. In nucleotides, the CDR3 is TGTGCCAGCAGCGGAGGGACAGGGGCCCGCTTATTTGACCAGCCCCAGCATTTT.

The rearrangement uses TRBV7-2 and TRBJ2-7, with 9 bases that match TRBD2. This CDR3 is 17 amino acids long. Trimming took 0 bases from V and 10 from J; bases not matched to a gene: 16. The germline V gene has CDR1 SGHTA and CDR2 FQGNSA. This CDR3 is CASSLASMASGESPQYF. The CDR3 DNA reads as TGTGCCAGCAGCTTAGCGAGCATGGCTAGCGGGGAATCGCCCCAGTACTTC.